This TCR beta chain was retrieved from a study of T cells after yellow fever vaccination. Findings and caveats of the study: A faster peak, day 5 versus 15, was reached by the weaker secondary response.

As for this clonotype: As yet, its antigen is unknown.

Universal primer sites and UMIs were introduced during 5'RACE template-switching synthesis of TCR cDNA. In TCRdb, the 5' RACE reads were re-called with MiXCR into one record per CDR3 protein. The table includes a few hundred thousand distinct CDR3 sequences, 3.6% detected once. The CDR3 loop spans 16 amino acids. The germline CDR1 and CDR2 sequences are SGHKS and YYEKEE (reference sequence). Trimming removed 2 bases from V and 1 base from J; junction bases left unmatched: 6. This clonotype was obtained from a man in his late teens or twenties who received the YFV17D yellow fever vaccine. Sequenced here: PBMCs, sampled on the day of the yellow fever booster vaccination. J is TRBJ1-1 and V is TRBV5-5; 9 bases line up with TRBD1. The CDR3 bases are TGTGCCAGCAGCTTAGGGACAGGGATTTGGAACACTGAAGCTTTCTTT. Protein: CASSLGTGIWNTEAFF.